Shown below are 28 T cell receptor beta chains from a single sample sequenced in a study of blood T cell repertoires in COVID-19 (dated by TCRdb to the early 2020s). Library method: the immunoSEQ multiplex PCR assay. Not all clones reach the TCRdb copy of this immuneACCESS table, which keeps in-frame sequences only. Checked studies attribute under half of the gap to unresolved V genes and leave the rest unexplained. In this sample the table shows approximately 50,000 clones, approximately 88% of which occur a single time. The top ten constitute about 3% of the sample. The sample comprised peripheral blood. The receptors come from a human donor in a cohort sampled during active COVID-19.

The gene calls are TRBV11-2 and TRBJ2-5; D is unclear. V shed 5 bases and J shed 2 bases, with 9 bases lying between them. The CDR3 contains 13 residues. Per germline, CDR1 SGHAT and CDR2 FQNNGV. The CDR3 DNA reads TGTGCCAGCAGCCTTATACTACAAGAGACCCAGTACTTC. It encodes CASSLILQETQYF.

The rearrangement uses TRBV18 and TRBJ1-4; 7 bases are shared with TRBD1. Germline values: CDR1 KGHSH, CDR2 LQKENI. The junction had 8 bases not matched to a gene; V was cut back by 2 bases and J by 5 bases. CDR3 length: 16 residues. The CDR3 DNA sequence: TGTGCCAGCTCACCATTAGGGGGCCAGACCAATGAAAAACTGTTTTTT. Encoded protein: CASSPLGGQTNEKLFF.

The CDR3: CASSSGTSGGETQYF. The CDR3 nucleotides are TGTGCCAGCTCATCTGGGACTAGCGGGGGCGAGACCCAGTACTTC. The chain carries TRBV18 and TRBJ2-5; 14 nucleotides match TRBD2. V lost 5 bases to trimming and J lost 5 bases; unmatched junction nucleotides: 4. Per germline, CDR1 KGHSH and CDR2 LQKENI. The CDR3 has 15 amino acids.

In nucleotides, the CDR3 is TGTGCCAGCAGCTTAGTGGGAGCGGGAGTCTACAATGAGCAGTTCTTC. As protein: CASSLVGAGVYNEQFF. The rearrangement uses TRBV7-2 and TRBJ2-1, with TRBD2 matching over 8 bases. Per germline, CDR1 SGHTA and CDR2 FQGNSA. The CDR3 has 16 residues. Germline trimming cut 1 base from V and 3 bases from J; bases unmatched to any gene: 5.

The V gene is TRBV5-1, the J gene TRBJ2-7; TRBD1 aligns across 12 bases. The CDR3 spans 15 residues. The V and J ends lost 4 bases and 3 bases, in that order; junction bases with no gene match: 5. Germline CDR1 SGHRS, CDR2 YFSETQ. CDR3 bases: TGCGCCAGCAGCGCCGGGACAGGGGGCTTCTACGAGCAGTACTTC. Encoded protein: CASSAGTGGFYEQYF.

The J gene is TRBJ1-1, the V gene TRBV5-1; perhaps TRBD1 as D (6 bases). Trimming removed 3 bases at V and 1 base at J, with 7 bases between. The CDR3 spans 13 residues. CDR1 and CDR2 from the germline V gene are SGHRS and YFSETQ. The CDR3 bases are TGCGCCAGCAGCTGGACAGCGAACACTGAAGCTTTCTTT. As protein: CASSWTANTEAFF.

The chain recombines TRBV18 with TRBJ1-3; TRBD1 matches at 8 bases. The CDR3 covers 15 residues. The V gene end was trimmed by 6 bases and the J gene end by 0 bases; junction bases not matched to a gene: 4. Germline V gene lookup returns CDR1 KGHSH and CDR2 LQKENI. The CDR3 DNA reads as TGTGCCAGCTCCTGGACAGGGCGCTCTGGAAACACCATATATTTT. Protein product: CASSWTGRSGNTIYF.

CDR3 sequence reads: CASSELAGGFSEQFF. The DNA for the CDR3 is TGTGCCAGCAGTGAACTTGCGGGAGGGTTTAGCGAGCAGTTCTTC. The chain recombines TRBV6-1 with TRBJ2-1; the match to TRBD2 covers 9 bases. Trimming at V came to 2 bases and at J to 10 bases, leaving 9 bases not matched to a gene. Germline V lookup: CDR1 MNHNS, CDR2 SASEGT. The CDR3 is 15 amino acids.

In its sample, this clone ranks as medium-sized (0.01 to 0.1%). The chain employs TRBV3-1 (or the pseudogene TRBV3-2) and TRBJ2-2, with 11 bases matching TRBD2. Germline CDR1 and CDR2: LGHDT and YNNKEL (reference sequence). The CDR3 has 18 amino acids. J lost 6 bases, V lost 0 bases, and 9 bases had no gene match. The CDR3 spells CASSQDKRLAGGPGELFF. Here the CDR3 DNA reads TGTGCCAGCAGCCAAGATAAGCGGCTAGCGGGGGGCCCCGGGGAGCTGTTTTTT.

J is TRBJ2-3 and V is TRBV7-6; the D gene is possibly TRBD2 (5 bases). The CDR3 contains 15 residues. V shed 3 bases and J shed 0 bases, with 10 bases lying between them. CDR1 SGHVS and CDR2 FNYEAQ come from the germline V gene. The DNA for the CDR3 is TGTGCCAGCAGCTTTTCCACGGGGAGCACAGATACGCAGTATTTT. It is translated as CASSFSTGSTDTQYF.

This clone was seen a handful of times. The chain has TRBV27 and TRBJ1-1; 10 nucleotides match TRBD1. The length of the CDR3 is 20 residues. V lost 7 bases, J lost 6 bases, and 26 bases stayed unmatched. Germline V lookup: CDR1 MNHEY, CDR2 SMNVEV (reference sequence). The CDR3 DNA follows: TGTGCCAGCACACTACCCCCCCGAGACGGGACAGGGGCCCGGAGATCTGAAGCTTTCTTT. Amino acid sequence: CASTLPPRDGTGARRSEAFF.

The V gene is TRBV5-8, the J gene TRBJ1-6, with D perhaps TRBD1 (6 bases). Germline V lookup: CDR1 SGHTS, CDR2 YDEGEE. The CDR3 contains 16 residues. V lost 4 bases and J lost 3, with 14 bases in between. The CDR3 sequence is CASSLTGSSYNSPLHF. The CDR3 DNA sequence: TGTGCCAGCAGCCTTACAGGGAGCAGCTATAATTCACCCCTCCACTTT.

The chain is built from TRBV27 and TRBJ2-7; D is possibly TRBD2 (7 bases). This CDR3 contains 14 residues. CDR1 is MNHEY and CDR2 is SMNVEV in the germline V gene (reference sequence). Trimming removed 4 bases from V and 6 bases from J, with 16 bases in between. Here the CDR3 DNA reads TGTGCCAGCAGTTGGTCCCGCGGGGGCGGCGAGCAGTACTTC. It codes for CASSWSRGGGEQYF.

Points on this clone: Because the CDR3's place on the DNA is in doubt, the DNA is left out and the CDR3 is given as listed by TCRdb. The chain carries TRBV14 and TRBJ1-3. Germline V CDR1 and CDR2: SGHDN, FVKESK. The CDR3 length equals 17 residues, ends included. CDR3 region: CASSRRAGVQAGNTIYF.

V gene TRBV5-4 combines with J gene TRBJ2-2; TRBD2 matches at 10 bases. This CDR3 region has 16 residues. Germline CDR1 reads SGHNT; CDR2 reads YYREEE (reference sequence). Trimming cost V 4 bases and J 1 base; bases outside gene matches: 4. The chain's CDR3 is CASSPRTSGNTGELFF. The CDR3 DNA reads as TGTGCCAGCAGCCCGAGGACTAGCGGGAACACCGGGGAGCTGTTTTTT.

V and J are TRBV3-1 (or the pseudogene TRBV3-2) and TRBJ1-2; D gene ambiguous. CDR1 and CDR2 from the germline V gene are LGHDT and YNNKEL (reference sequence). This CDR3 region has 14 residues. Trimming cost V 6 bases and J 8 bases, with 19 bases left between them. The CDR3 is CASSTTRSLGGYTF. CDR3 coding DNA: TGTGCCAGCAGTACAACGCGGTCCTTAGGCGGCTACACCTTC.

The J gene is TRBJ2-1, the V gene TRBV6-2 or TRBV6-3, with TRBD2 matching 12 bases. The CDR3 contains 15 residues. V lost 6 bases and J lost 7; bases outside the gene matches: 7. Germline V gives CDR1 MNHEY, CDR2 SVGEGT. CDR3 amino acids: CASSWTSGVRNEQFF. Here the CDR3 DNA reads TGTGCCAGCAGCTGGACTAGCGGGGTTAGGAATGAGCAGTTCTTC.

The rearrangement links TRBV2 to TRBJ2-3; TRBD1 matches 7 bases. From germline, CDR1 is SNHLY and CDR2 FYNNEI. The V segment lost 4 bases and the J segment 9 bases; nucleotides outside the gene matches: 10. The CDR3 loop spans 14 amino acids. Here the CDR3 reads CASSGQGSLGTQYF. The CDR3, as DNA: TGTGCCAGCAGTGGACAGGGCTCATTAGGGACGCAGTATTTT.

This sequence joins TRBV5-1 and TRBJ1-6, with no clear D. Germline CDR1 and CDR2: SGHRS and YFSETQ. V dropped 4 bases and J dropped 0 bases, with 2 bases sitting between them. CDR3 length: 13 residues. The CDR3: CASSLSYNSPLHF. The CDR3 nucleotides read TGCGCCAGCAGCCTCTCCTATAATTCACCCCTCCACTTT.

The chain has TRBV7-8 and TRBJ2-4; 10 bases are shared with TRBD1. The V segment lost 2 bases and the J segment 5 bases; nucleotides outside the gene matches: 9. Germline V gene data show CDR1 as SGHVS and CDR2 as FQNEAQ. This CDR3 comprises 17 residues. The CDR3 nucleotides read TGTGCCAGCAGCTTAACCGGGACAGGGGCAAGGGAAAACATTCAGTACTTC. It codes for CASSLTGTGARENIQYF.

This chain uses TRBV4-3 with TRBJ1-6; tentative D call: TRBD1 (5 bases). The ends were cut back, 1 base at V and 7 bases at J, with 14 bases in the middle. This CDR3 is 16 amino acids long. The germline V gene has CDR1 LGHNA and CDR2 YSLEER. The CDR3: CASSQGAGLRNSPLHF. In DNA, the CDR3 is TGCGCCAGCAGCCAAGGGGCAGGGTTGAGGAATTCACCCCTCCACTTT.

The chain joins TRBV21-1 to TRBJ2-7; the table gives TRBD2 as D, unverified against the DNA. TRBV21-1 is noted as a pseudogene. The CDR3 totals 16 residues. The CDR3 bases are TGTGCCAGCAGCACAAGCACAGCGGGCAGCTCCTACGAGCAGTACTTC. The encoded protein is CASSTSTAGSSYEQYF.

The V call is TRBV10-3, the J call TRBJ2-5; TRBD1 aligns across 10 bases. The CDR3 has 15 residues. Germline V gene data show CDR1 as ENHRY and CDR2 as SYGVKD. V lost 5 bases to trimming and J lost 5 bases; unmatched junction nucleotides: 8. The CDR3: CAISNTGTGAETQYF. The CDR3 nucleotides are TGTGCCATCAGTAATACCGGGACAGGGGCGGAGACCCAGTACTTC.

The genes are TRBV2 and TRBJ1-3; D perhaps matches TRBD1 (5 bases). Between the trimmed V and J ends, which lost 4 bases and 4 bases, there was a span of 8 bases. The CDR3 is made up of 13 amino acids. Germline CDR1 SNHLY, CDR2 FYNNEI. CDR3: CASSVGQGNTIYF. CDR3 in DNA: TGTGCCAGCAGTGTGGGGCAGGGAAACACCATATATTTT.

The chain links TRBV5-6 to TRBJ1-2; D is undetermined. Trimming removed 0 bases from V and 5 bases from J, with 11 bases in between. The germline V gene encodes CDR1 SGHDT and CDR2 YYEEEE. This CDR3 is built from 14 residues. CDR3 DNA: TGTGCCAGCAGCTTGGAACGGAGTATATATGGCTACACCTTC. It encodes CASSLERSIYGYTF.

The sample holds a few counts of this clone. The rearrangement uses TRBV10-3 and TRBJ1-4; 9 bases line up with TRBD1. The germline CDR1 and CDR2 sequences are ENHRY and SYGVKD. The CDR3 runs to 16 residues. V was pared by 6 bases and J by 4 bases, with 9 bases of the junction left unmatched. CDR3 in DNA: TGTGCCATCAGCCGCGGGACAGGGCGGAGTAATGAAAAACTGTTTTTT. It yields the protein CAISRGTGRSNEKLFF.

This clone has a handful of counts. The chain uses TRBV4-2 and TRBJ1-6; TRBD1 is a possible D gene (6 bases). The V and J ends lost 0 bases and 0 bases respectively, with 18 bases between them. The CDR3 loop spans 20 amino acids. Germline V CDR1 and CDR2: LGHNA, YNFKEQ. This CDR3 reads CASSQEWSGHHSSYNSPLHF. DNA for the CDR3: TGTGCCAGCAGCCAAGAGTGGTCGGGACATCATAGCTCCTATAATTCACCCCTCCACTTT.

V and J are TRBV19 and TRBJ1-1; D possibly corresponds to TRBD1 (5 bases). The CDR3 extends over 15 amino acids. The V and J ends lost 5 bases and 2 bases respectively, with 15 bases between them. Germline loops: CDR1 LNHDA, CDR2 SQIVND (reference sequence). The CDR3 DNA sequence: TGTGCCAGTAGTCCCACAGGTGTCCGAAACACTGAAGCTTTCTTT. Its translation is CASSPTGVRNTEAFF. The entire variable domain, with the rest obtained from reference TRBV19 and TRBJ1-1, is as follows: DGGITQSPKYLFRKEGQNVTLSCEQNLNHDAMYWYRQDPGQGLRLIYYSQIVNDFQKGDIAEGYSVSREKKESFPLTVTSAQKNPTAFYLCASSPTGVRNTEAFFGQGTRLTVV.